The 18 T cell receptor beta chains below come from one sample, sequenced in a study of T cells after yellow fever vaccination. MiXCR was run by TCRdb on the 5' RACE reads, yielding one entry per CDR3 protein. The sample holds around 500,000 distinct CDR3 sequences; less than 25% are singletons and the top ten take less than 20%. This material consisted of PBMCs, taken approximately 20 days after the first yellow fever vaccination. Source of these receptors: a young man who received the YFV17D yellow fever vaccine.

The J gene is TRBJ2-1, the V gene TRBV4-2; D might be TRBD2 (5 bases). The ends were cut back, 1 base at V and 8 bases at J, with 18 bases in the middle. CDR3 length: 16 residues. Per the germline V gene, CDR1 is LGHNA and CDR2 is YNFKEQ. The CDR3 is CASSQVDAEGVDEQFF. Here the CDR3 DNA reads TGTGCCAGCAGCCAAGTTGACGCCGAGGGAGTGGATGAGCAGTTCTTC.

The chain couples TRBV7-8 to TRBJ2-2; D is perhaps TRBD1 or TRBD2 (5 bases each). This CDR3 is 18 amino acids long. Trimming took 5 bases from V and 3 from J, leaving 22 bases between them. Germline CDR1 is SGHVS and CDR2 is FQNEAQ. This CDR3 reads CASSLPNGARIYTGELFF. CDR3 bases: TGTGCCAGCAGCCTCCCGAACGGGGCGCGGATATACACCGGGGAGCTGTTTTTT.

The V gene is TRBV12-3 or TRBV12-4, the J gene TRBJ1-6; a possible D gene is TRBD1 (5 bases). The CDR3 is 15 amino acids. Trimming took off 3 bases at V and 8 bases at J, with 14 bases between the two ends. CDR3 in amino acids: CASSLPRGLYSPLHF. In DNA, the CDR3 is TGTGCCAGCAGTTTGCCGCGGGGCCTATATTCACCCCTCCACTTT.

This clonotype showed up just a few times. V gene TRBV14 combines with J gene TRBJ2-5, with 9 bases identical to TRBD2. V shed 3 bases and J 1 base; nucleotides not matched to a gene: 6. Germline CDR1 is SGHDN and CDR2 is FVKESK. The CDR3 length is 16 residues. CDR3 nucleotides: TGTGCCAGCAGCCATGTAGCGGGGGCGATCCAAGAGACCCAGTACTTC. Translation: CASSHVAGAIQETQYF.

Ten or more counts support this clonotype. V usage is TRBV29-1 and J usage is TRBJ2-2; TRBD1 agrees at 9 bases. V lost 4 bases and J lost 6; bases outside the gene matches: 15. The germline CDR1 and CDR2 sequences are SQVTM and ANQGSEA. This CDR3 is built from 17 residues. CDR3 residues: CSVAGTGIGGEPGELFF. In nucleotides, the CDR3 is TGCAGCGTTGCCGGGACAGGGATTGGAGGGGAGCCCGGGGAGCTGTTTTTT.

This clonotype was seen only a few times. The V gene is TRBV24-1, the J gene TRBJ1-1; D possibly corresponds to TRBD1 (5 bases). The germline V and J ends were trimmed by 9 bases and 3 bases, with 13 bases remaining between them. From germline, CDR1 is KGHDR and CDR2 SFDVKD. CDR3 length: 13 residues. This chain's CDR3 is CATRGILDTEAFF. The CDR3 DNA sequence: TGTGCCACCCGGGGGATTTTGGACACTGAAGCTTTCTTT.

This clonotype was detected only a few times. For the CDR3, the DNA is TGTGCCAGCAGTACCTGGGACAGGGAATGGAATGAAAAACTGTTTTTT. The encoded protein is CASSTWDREWNEKLFF. The chain employs TRBV28 and TRBJ1-4; TRBD1 matches at 9 bases. The V gene's germline CDR1 is MDHEN and CDR2 SYDVKM. Trimming cost V 5 bases and J 5 bases; bases outside gene matches: 9. The CDR3 is 16 amino acids.

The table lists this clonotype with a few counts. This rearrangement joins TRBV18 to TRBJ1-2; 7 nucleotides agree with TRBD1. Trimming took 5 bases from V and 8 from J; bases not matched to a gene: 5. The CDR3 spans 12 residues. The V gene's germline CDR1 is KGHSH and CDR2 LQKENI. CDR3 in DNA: TGTGCCAGCTCATCCGACAGGGACGGCTACACCTTC. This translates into CASSSDRDGYTF.

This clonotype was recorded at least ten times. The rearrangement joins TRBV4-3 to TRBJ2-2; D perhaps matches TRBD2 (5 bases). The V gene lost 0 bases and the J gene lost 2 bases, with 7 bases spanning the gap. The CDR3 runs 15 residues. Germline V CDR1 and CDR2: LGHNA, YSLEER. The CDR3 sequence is CASSQDRGNTGELFF. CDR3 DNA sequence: TGCGCCAGCAGCCAAGATCGGGGTAACACCGGGGAGCTGTTTTTT.

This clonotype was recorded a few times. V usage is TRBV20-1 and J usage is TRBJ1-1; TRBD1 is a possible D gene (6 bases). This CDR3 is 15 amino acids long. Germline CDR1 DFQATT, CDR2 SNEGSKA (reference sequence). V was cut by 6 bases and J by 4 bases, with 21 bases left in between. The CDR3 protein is CSARTTTRGLTEAFF. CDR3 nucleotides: TGCAGTGCCAGAACAACAACCAGGGGTCTCACTGAAGCTTTCTTT.

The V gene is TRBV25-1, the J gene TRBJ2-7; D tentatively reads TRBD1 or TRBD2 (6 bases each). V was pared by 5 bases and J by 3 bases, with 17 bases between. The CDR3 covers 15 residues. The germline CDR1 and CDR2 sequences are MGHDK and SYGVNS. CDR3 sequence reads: CASSPRGGRYYEQYF. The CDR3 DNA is TGTGCCAGCAGTCCCAGGGGAGGTCGCTACTACGAGCAGTACTTC.

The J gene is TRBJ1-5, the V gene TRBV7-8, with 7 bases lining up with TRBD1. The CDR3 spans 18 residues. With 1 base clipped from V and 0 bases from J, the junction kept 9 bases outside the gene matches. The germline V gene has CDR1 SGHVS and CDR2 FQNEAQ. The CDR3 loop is CASSLDRGLSYSNQPQHF. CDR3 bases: TGTGCCAGCAGCTTAGACAGGGGATTATCCTATAGCAATCAGCCCCAGCATTTT.

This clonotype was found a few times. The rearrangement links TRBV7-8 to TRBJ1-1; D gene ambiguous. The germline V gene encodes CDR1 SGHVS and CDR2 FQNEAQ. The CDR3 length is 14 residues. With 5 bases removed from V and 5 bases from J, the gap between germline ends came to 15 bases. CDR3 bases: TGTGCCAGCAGCCCCTTTGCTTTAGGGACTGAAGCTTTCTTT. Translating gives CASSPFALGTEAFF.

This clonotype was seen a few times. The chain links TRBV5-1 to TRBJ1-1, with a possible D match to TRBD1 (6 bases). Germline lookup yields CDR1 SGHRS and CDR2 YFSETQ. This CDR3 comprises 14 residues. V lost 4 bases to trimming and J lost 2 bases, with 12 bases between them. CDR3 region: CASSTYRANTEAFF. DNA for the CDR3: TGCGCCAGCAGCACCTACAGGGCTAACACTGAAGCTTTCTTT.

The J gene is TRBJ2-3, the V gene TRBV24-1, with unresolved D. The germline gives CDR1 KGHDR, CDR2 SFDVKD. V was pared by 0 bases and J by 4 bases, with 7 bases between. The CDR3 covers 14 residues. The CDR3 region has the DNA TGTGCCACCAGTGATTTGCGCCTAGCAGATACGCAGTATTTT. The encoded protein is CATSDLRLADTQYF.

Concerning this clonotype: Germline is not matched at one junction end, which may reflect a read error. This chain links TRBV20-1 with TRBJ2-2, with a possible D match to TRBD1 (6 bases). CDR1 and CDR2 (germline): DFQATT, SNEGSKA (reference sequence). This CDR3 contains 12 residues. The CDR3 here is CSATGNAGELFF. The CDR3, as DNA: TGCAGTGCCACAGGGAACGCCGGGGAGCTGTTTTTT.

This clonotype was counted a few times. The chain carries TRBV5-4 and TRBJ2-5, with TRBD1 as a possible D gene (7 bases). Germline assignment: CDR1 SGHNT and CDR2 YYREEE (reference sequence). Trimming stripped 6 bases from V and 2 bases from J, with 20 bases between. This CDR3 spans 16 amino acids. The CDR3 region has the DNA TGTGCCAGCACGCGCCGAGGAGGGGGCGAGCAAGAGACCCAGTACTTC. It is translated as CASTRRGGGEQETQYF.

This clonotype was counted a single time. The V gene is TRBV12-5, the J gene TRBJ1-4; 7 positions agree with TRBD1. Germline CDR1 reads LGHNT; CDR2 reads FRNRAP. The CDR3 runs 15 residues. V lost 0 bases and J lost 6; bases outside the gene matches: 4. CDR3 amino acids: CASGLVPGQDEKLFF. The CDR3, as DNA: TGTGCTAGTGGTTTGGTACCCGGACAGGATGAAAAACTGTTTTTT.